The clone carrying this TCR beta chain was observed once. Its cognate antigen is unknown. CDR3 length: 15 residues. V lost 3 bases and J lost 6; bases outside the gene matches: 4. From germline, CDR1 is LNHNV and CDR2 YYDKDF (reference sequence). The data are from a study of T cell responses to AZD1222 COVID-19 vaccine. General study points: Sampled repertoires all dated from after the peak T cell response. Baseline seropositivity occurred in only a handful of AZD1222 recipients.

Assay used: immunoSEQ multiplex PCR; TCRdb lists only in-frame clones, some missing. The sample gives 250,000 to 300,000 clones, almost 95% of which show up once; 0.55% is in the top ten. The material sequenced was peripheral blood, taken 28 days after the second AZD1222 dose. This clonotype was sampled from an adult who received the AZD1222 COVID-19 vaccine. This chain joins TRBV15 and TRBJ1-6, with 8 nucleotides matching TRBD1. CDR3 sequence (DNA): TGTGCCACCAGCAGGGAAGGACAGGGTAATTCACCCCTCCACTTT. Protein sequence: CATSREGQGNSPLHF.